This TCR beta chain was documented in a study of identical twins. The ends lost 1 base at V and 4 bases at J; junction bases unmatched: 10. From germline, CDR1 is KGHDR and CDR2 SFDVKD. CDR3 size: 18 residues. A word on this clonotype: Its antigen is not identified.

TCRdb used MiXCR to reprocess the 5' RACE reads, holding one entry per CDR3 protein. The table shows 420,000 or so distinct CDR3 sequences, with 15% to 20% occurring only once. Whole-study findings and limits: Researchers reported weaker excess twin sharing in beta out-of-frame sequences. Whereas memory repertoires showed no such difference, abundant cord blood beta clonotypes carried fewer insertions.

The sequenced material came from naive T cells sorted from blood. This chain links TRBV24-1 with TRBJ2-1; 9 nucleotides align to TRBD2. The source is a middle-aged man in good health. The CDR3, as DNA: TGTGCCACCAGTGATTTCTGGAGCGGGAGGCCTTATTACAATGAGCAGTTCTTC. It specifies CATSDFWSGRPYYNEQFF.